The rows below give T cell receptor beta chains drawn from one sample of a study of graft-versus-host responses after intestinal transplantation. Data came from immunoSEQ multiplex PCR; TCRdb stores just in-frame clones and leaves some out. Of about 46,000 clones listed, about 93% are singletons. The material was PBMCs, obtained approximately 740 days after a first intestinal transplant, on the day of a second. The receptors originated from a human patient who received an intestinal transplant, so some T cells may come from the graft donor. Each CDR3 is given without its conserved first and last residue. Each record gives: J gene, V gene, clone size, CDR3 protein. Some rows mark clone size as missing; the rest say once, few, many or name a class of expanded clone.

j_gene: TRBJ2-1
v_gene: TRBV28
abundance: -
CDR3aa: ASSSDAQRSYNEQF

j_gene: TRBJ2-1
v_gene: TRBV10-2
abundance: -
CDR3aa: ASSEFRGLGNEQF

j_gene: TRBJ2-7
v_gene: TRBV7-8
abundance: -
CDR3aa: ASHGQSSYEQY

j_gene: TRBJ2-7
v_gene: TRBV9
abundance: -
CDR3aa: ASSQGSSYEQY

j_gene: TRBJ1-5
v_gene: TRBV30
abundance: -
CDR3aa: AWSVGGSQPQH

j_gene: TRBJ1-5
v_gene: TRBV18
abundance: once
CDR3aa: ASSPRQGFNQPQH

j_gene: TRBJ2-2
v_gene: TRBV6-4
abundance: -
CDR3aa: ASSEGTGGTGELF

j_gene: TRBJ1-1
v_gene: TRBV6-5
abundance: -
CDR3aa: ASSYARGEAF

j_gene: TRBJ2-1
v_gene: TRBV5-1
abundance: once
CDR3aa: ASSLVAGVDEQF

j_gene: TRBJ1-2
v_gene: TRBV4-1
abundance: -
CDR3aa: ASSPGQINYGYT

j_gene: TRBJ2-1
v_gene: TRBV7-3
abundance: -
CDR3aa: ASSFGGDEQF

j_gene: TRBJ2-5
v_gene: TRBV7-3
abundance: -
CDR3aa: ASSLWGGQQETQY

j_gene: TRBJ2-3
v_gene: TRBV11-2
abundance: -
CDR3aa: ASSSGGYTDTQY

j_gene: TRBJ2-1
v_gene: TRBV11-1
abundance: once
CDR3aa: ASSLTGSYNEQF

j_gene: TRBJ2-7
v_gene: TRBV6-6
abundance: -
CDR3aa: ASSTTGFYEQY

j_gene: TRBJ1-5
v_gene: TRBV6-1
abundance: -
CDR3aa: ASSEVLAGRANQPQH

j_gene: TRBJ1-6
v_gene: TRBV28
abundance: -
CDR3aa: ASSGTNYNSPLH

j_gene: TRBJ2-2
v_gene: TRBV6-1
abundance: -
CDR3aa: ASSSQGQLTGELF

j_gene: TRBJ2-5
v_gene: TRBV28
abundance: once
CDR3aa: ASSLFGTSGRREQY

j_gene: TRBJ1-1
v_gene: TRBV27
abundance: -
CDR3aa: ASSLGGNTEAF

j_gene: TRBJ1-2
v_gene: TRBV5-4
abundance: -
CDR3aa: ASSLLWKIGGVDGYT

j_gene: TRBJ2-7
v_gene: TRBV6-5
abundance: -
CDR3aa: ASSYVPGYEQY

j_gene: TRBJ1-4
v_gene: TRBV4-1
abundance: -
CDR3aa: ASSQGRLEKLF

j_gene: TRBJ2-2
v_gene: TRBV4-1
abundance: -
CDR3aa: ASSLTSGGGTGELF